This T cell receptor (beta chain) was recovered during a study of cytomegalovirus exposure and HLA in healthy donors. The CDR3 has 19 amino acids. Germline CDR1 reads MNHEY; CDR2 reads SMNVEV (reference sequence). Germline trimming cut 1 base from V and 2 bases from J; bases unmatched to any gene: 13. The PCR employed 60 Vbeta primers together with 13 Jbeta primers. Only in-frame clones appear in the TCRdb table, and some are missing; sequencing was by immunoSEQ multiplex PCR. The table has 200,000 to 250,000 clones, around 88% seen once. Specimen: PBMCs. The V and J genes are TRBV27 and TRBJ2-3, with 9 nucleotides matching TRBD1. This receptor was taken from a woman younger than 30 in good health and CMV-seronegative. CDR3 nucleotides: TGTGCCAGCAGTTTATTGTCTCAAGGGACAGGGATACACACAGATACGCAGTATTTT. Amino acid sequence: CASSLLSQGTGIHTDTQYF.